These 21 T cell receptor beta chains share one sample of origin, sequenced in a study of T cell repertoires in aging, cancer and after chemotherapy. The template was genomic DNA from peripheral blood, not RNA. A mixed TRB-A/B primer pool amplified rearranged TRB by multiplex touch-down PCR. A single record per CDR3 protein comes from TCRdb applying MiXCR to the multiplex PCR reads. The data show 6,000 to 8,500 distinct CDR3 sequences, roughly 30% seen once. Sequenced sample: blood. The receptor source for this set is a human donor with a blood cancer.

CDR3 residues: CASNREPATNEKLFF. The CDR3 coding sequence is TGCGCCAGCAACAGGGAACCTGCAACTAATGAAAAACTGTTTTTT. This rearrangement joins TRBV5-1 to TRBJ1-4; possibly TRBD1 for D (6 bases). From germline, CDR1 is SGHRS and CDR2 YFSETQ. The CDR3 sequence is 15 residues long. The ends were cut back, 6 bases at V and 0 bases at J, with 12 bases in the middle.

This clonotype was seen more than once but under ten times. J is TRBJ2-5 and V is TRBV5-4; D not resolved. The CDR3 consists of 13 residues. V lost 0 bases and J lost 5, with 8 bases in between. Germline lookup yields CDR1 SGHNT and CDR2 YYREEE (reference sequence). The DNA of the CDR3 is TGTGCCAGCAGCTTGGACCCTGGGGAGACCCAGTACTTC. This encodes CASSLDPGETQYF.

The chain uses TRBV19 and TRBJ1-1; D is unclear. V lost 2 bases, J lost 3 bases, and 7 bases lay in between. Germline assignment: CDR1 LNHDA and CDR2 SQIVND (reference sequence). The CDR3 length is 13 residues. CDR3 region: CASSISGYTEAFF. The CDR3 nucleotides are TGTGCCAGTAGTATAAGTGGGTACACTGAAGCTTTCTTT.

This chain joins TRBV5-6 and TRBJ1-5, with 7 bases that match TRBD1. With 2 bases clipped from V and 1 base from J, the junction kept 6 bases outside the gene matches. Germline V gene sequence: CDR1 SGHDT, CDR2 YYEEEE. The CDR3 spans 16 residues. In DNA, the CDR3 is TGTGCCAGCAGCTTACTGACAGGGTCGAGCAATCAGCCCCAGCATTTT. Amino acid sequence: CASSLLTGSSNQPQHF.

As for this clonotype: The junction departs from the called germline gene at one end, perhaps through a read error. The V gene is TRBV6-5, the J gene TRBJ1-6; TRBD1 might be the D (5 bases). The CDR3 extends over 14 amino acids. The germline CDR1 and CDR2 sequences are MNHEY and SVGAGI. This CDR3 is CASSSTGNNSALHF. The CDR3 DNA reads as TGTGCCAGCAGTTCAACAGGAAATAATTCAGCCCTCCACTTT.

In nucleotides, the CDR3 is TGTGCCGTTTCGTCGCCTAGCGCCGGAGGGGAGACCCAGTACTTC. It encodes CAVSSPSAGGETQYF. The chain links TRBV12-3 or TRBV12-4 to TRBJ2-5; D may be TRBD2 (6 bases). Trimming cost V 11 bases and J 5 bases, with 24 bases left between them. This CDR3 region has 15 residues.

This clonotype appeared a few times. The rearrangement links TRBV7-6 to TRBJ2-2, with D perhaps TRBD1 (6 bases). The CDR3 loop spans 15 amino acids. Germline V lookup: CDR1 SGHVS, CDR2 FNYEAQ. The V end lost 5 bases, the J end lost 8 bases, and 18 bases lay between the germline ends. CDR3 amino acids: CASSVGTLSEGELFF. The CDR3, as DNA: TGTGCCAGCAGCGTTGGGACATTAAGTGAAGGGGAGCTGTTTTTT.

V gene TRBV6-2 or TRBV6-3 combines with J gene TRBJ2-3; 15 bases map to TRBD2. Germline V gene lookup returns CDR1 MNHEY and CDR2 SVGEGT. This CDR3 is 16 amino acids long. J gave up 4 bases and V 5 bases, and 4 bases lay outside the gene matches. The CDR3 DNA sequence: TGTGCCAGCAGTGTAAGGACTAGCGGGGGGGCAGATACGCAGTATTTT. This sequence encodes CASSVRTSGGADTQYF.

In the case of this clonotype: Since a much larger clone is just one base distant, this may be a read error. V usage is TRBV6-1 and J usage is TRBJ2-1; possible D gene TRBD2, 6 bases. This CDR3 has 14 amino acids. Trimming pared 5 bases from V and 5 bases from J, leaving 13 bases between. Germline assignment: CDR1 MNHNS and CDR2 SASEGT. CDR3 amino acids: CASSYSASDNEQFF. Written as DNA, the CDR3 is TGTGCCAGCAGTTACTCTGCTAGCGACAATGAGCAGTTCTTC.

This clonotype qualifies as medium-sized. This chain joins TRBV12-3 or TRBV12-4 and TRBJ2-2; D gene ambiguous. Trimming pared 10 bases from V and 6 bases from J, leaving 9 bases between. This CDR3 has 11 residues. CDR3 sequence (DNA): TGTGCCACCTCTGACCCCGGGGAGCTGTTTTTT. Translated, it gives CATSDPGELFF.

This clonotype was counted between two and nine times. The chain combines TRBV12-3 or TRBV12-4 with TRBJ2-3, with a possible D match to TRBD1 (6 bases). The CDR3 spans 14 residues. Trimming removed 3 bases at V and 5 bases at J, with 12 bases between. DNA of the CDR3: TGTGCCAGCAGTTTTGGGGGCATGGGAGATACGCAGTATTTT. Its translation: CASSFGGMGDTQYF.

The chain employs TRBV5-4 and TRBJ2-1, with 9 bases identical to TRBD1. Trimming at V came to 4 bases and at J to 7 bases, leaving 6 bases not matched to a gene. The CDR3 has 14 amino acids. Germline assignment: CDR1 SGHNT and CDR2 YYREEE (reference sequence). The CDR3 DNA follows: TGTGCCAGCAGCAAGGACAGGGGAAAGAATGAGCAGTTCTTC. Translation: CASSKDRGKNEQFF.

Within the sample, this clonotype is medium-sized. This chain connects TRBV11-3 to TRBJ1-1, with D maybe TRBD1 (6 bases). There are 13 residues in the CDR3. V lost 2 bases and J 12 bases, leaving 16 bases between the germline ends. Germline V lookup: CDR1 SGHNT, CDR2 YENEEA. The CDR3 spells CASSLRGPQGTFF. CDR3 bases: TGTGCCAGCAGCTTAAGGGGTCCGCAGGGGACTTTCTTT.

This clonotype was seen a few times. V gene TRBV7-6 combines with J gene TRBJ2-7, with D perhaps TRBD1 (6 bases). The CDR3 runs to 15 residues. Germline-derived CDR1 and CDR2 are SGHVS and FNYEAQ. The ends were cut back, 5 bases at V and 3 bases at J, with 17 bases in the middle. The CDR3 nucleotides read TGTGCCAGCAGCCAAGGACAGTGGGTGGGCTACGAGCAGTACTTC. Translation gives CASSQGQWVGYEQYF.

The V gene is TRBV29-1, the J gene TRBJ2-1; 11 bases map to TRBD2. After removal of 6 bases from V and 4 bases from J, the junction contained 2 bases not matched to a gene. The CDR3 is 13 amino acids. Germline CDR1 and CDR2: SQVTM and ANQGSEA. The CDR3 nucleotides read TGCAGCGTGGGGACTAGCGGTTACAATGAGCAGTTCTTC. Protein sequence: CSVGTSGYNEQFF.

Relative to its sample, this clonotype is medium-sized. The CDR3 sequence: CASSSGQGANGANVLTF. The CDR3 DNA follows: TGTGCCAGCAGCTCGGGACAGGGGGCCAATGGGGCCAACGTCCTGACTTTC. This chain uses TRBV11-3 with TRBJ2-6; TRBD1 matches 12 bases. Germline values: CDR1 SGHNT, CDR2 YENEEA. Trimming cost V 4 bases and J 3 bases; bases outside gene matches: 4. This CDR3 region has 17 residues.

This chain joins TRBV12-3 or TRBV12-4 and TRBJ1-1; no clear D gene. Trimming took 0 bases from V and 8 from J, leaving 10 bases between them. The CDR3 covers 13 residues. The CDR3: CASSLAGSGEAFF. Here the CDR3 DNA reads TGTGCCAGCAGTTTAGCAGGTTCCGGCGAAGCTTTCTTT.

By sample share, this clonotype is medium-sized. The genes are TRBV6-2 or TRBV6-3 and TRBJ2-1, with D tentatively TRBD2 (6 bases). The CDR3 length is 14 residues. Germline V gene data show CDR1 as MNHEY and CDR2 as SVGEGT. Trimming took off 5 bases at V and 2 bases at J, with 10 bases between the two ends. In nucleotides, the CDR3 is TGTGCCAGCAGTGGGGGGTCCGCCTACAATGAGCAGTTCTTC. Encoded protein: CASSGGSAYNEQFF.

Relative to its sample, this clonotype is medium-sized. V is TRBV6-5 and J is TRBJ2-1, with 14 bases lining up with TRBD2. CDR1 MNHEY and CDR2 SVGAGI come from the germline V gene. The CDR3 totals 19 residues. V dropped 0 bases and J dropped 6; count of bases not matched to a gene: 10. The CDR3 loop reads CASSYSMRLAGGPGNEQFF. The CDR3, as DNA: TGTGCCAGCAGTTACTCGATGAGACTAGCGGGGGGGCCGGGCAATGAGCAGTTCTTC.

This clonotype was counted a few times. V gene TRBV6-1 combines with J gene TRBJ2-5; TRBD2 agrees at 11 bases. After removal of 4 bases from V and 5 bases from J, the junction contained 9 bases not matched to a gene. Germline CDR1 reads MNHNS; CDR2 reads SASEGT. The CDR3 is 16 residues long. In DNA form, the CDR3 reads TGTGCCAGCAGTGGGGCCACTAGCGGGGGATTGGAGACCCAGTACTTC. Protein sequence: CASSGATSGGLETQYF.

The chain has TRBV4-2 and TRBJ2-3; 14 nucleotides agree with TRBD2. The CDR3 runs to 19 residues. Trimming cost V 4 bases and J 4 bases; bases outside gene matches: 13. In germline, CDR1 is LGHNA, CDR2 YNFKEQ. The CDR3 DNA reads as TGTGCCAGCAGCCGGAGTGGGACTAGCGGGGGACCCAGAGCAGATACGCAGTATTTT. This codes for CASSRSGTSGGPRADTQYF.